Listed here are 27 T cell receptor beta chains from one sample, sequenced in a study of blood T cell repertoires in COVID-19. Data came from immunoSEQ multiplex PCR; TCRdb stores just in-frame clones and leaves some out. Of about 270,000 clones in the sample, around four fifths are singletons; the top ten hold around 4.2%. Sequencing was performed on peripheral blood. The receptor set was obtained from a woman between 50 and 59 years old with active or convalescent COVID-19.

This clone was found once. This chain uses TRBV14 with TRBJ1-1; D is perhaps TRBD1 (5 bases). V lost 4 bases, J lost 1 base, and 13 bases lay in between. In germline, CDR1 is SGHDN, CDR2 FVKESK. This CDR3 is 15 amino acids long. This CDR3 is CASSRHLGPNTEAFF. The CDR3 DNA follows: TGTGCCAGCAGCCGGCATTTGGGGCCGAACACTGAAGCTTTCTTT.

In DNA, the CDR3 is TGTGCCAGCAGCGAGGGCCAGCATACCTACGAGCAGTACTTC. Protein sequence: CASSEGQHTYEQYF. The chain joins TRBV5-6 to TRBJ2-7, with D possibly being TRBD2 (5 bases). CDR3 length equals 14 residues. V lost 4 bases and J 2 bases, leaving 13 bases between the germline ends. The germline gives CDR1 SGHDT, CDR2 YYEEEE.

This CDR3 reads CASNTRTGIDTEAFF. CDR3 bases: TGTGCCAGTAATACACGGACAGGAATTGACACTGAAGCTTTCTTT. V and J are TRBV19 and TRBJ1-1, with TRBD1 matching 7 bases. The CDR3 sequence is 15 residues long. The V and J ends lost 7 bases and 3 bases, in that order; junction bases with no gene match: 11. Per germline, CDR1 LNHDA and CDR2 SQIVND (reference sequence).

The V call is TRBV19, the J call TRBJ1-4, with D perhaps TRBD1 (5 bases). The V gene lost 7 bases and the J gene lost 2 bases, with 8 bases spanning the gap. This CDR3 comprises 13 residues. Germline V gene data show CDR1 as LNHDA and CDR2 as SQIVND (reference sequence). The CDR3 reads CASKGTTNEKLFF. In nucleotides, the CDR3 is TGTGCCAGTAAAGGGACTACTAATGAAAAACTGTTTTTT. Using reference TRBV19 and TRBJ1-4 for the parts outside the CDR3, the full variable domain is DGGITQSPKYLFRKEGQNVTLSCEQNLNHDAMYWYRQDPGQGLRLIYYSQIVNDFQKGDIAEGYSVSREKKESFPLTVTSAQKNPTAFYLCASKGTTNEKLFFGSGTQLSVL.

V usage is TRBV5-1 and J usage is TRBJ2-1; 10 bases fit TRBD2. Trimming removed 2 bases from V and 6 bases from J; junction bases left unmatched: 2. The length of the CDR3 is 14 residues. Germline CDR1 is SGHRS and CDR2 is YFSETQ. This CDR3 reads CASSLLAGLNEQFF. The CDR3 DNA sequence: TGCGCCAGCAGCTTACTAGCGGGGCTCAATGAGCAGTTCTTC.

V gene TRBV9 combines with J gene TRBJ2-5; perhaps TRBD2 as D (6 bases). This CDR3 spans 15 amino acids. The germline V and J ends were trimmed by 4 bases and 2 bases, with 15 bases remaining between them. Germline lookup yields CDR1 SGDLS and CDR2 YYNGEE. The CDR3 sequence: CASSSGPTRQETQYF. CDR3 nucleotides: TGTGCCAGCAGCTCAGGCCCGACTAGGCAAGAGACCCAGTACTTC.

At least ten counts were recorded for this clone. The chain uses TRBV2 and TRBJ1-2; TRBD1 might be the D (5 bases). The germline CDR1 and CDR2 sequences are SNHLY and FYNNEI. V lost 2 bases and J lost 4, with 8 bases in between. The CDR3 spans 13 residues. In DNA form, the CDR3 reads TGTGCCAGCAGTGAAAGGCAGGGCTATGGCTACACCTTC. Translated: CASSERQGYGYTF.

CDR3: CASSIGTPGYTF. CDR3 nucleotide sequence: TGTGCCAGCAGCATCGGGACACCTGGCTACACCTTC. V and J are TRBV2 and TRBJ1-2; tentatively, D is TRBD1 (6 bases). V gave up 6 bases and J gave up 7 bases, with 12 bases separating them. The CDR3 covers 12 residues. CDR1 and CDR2 from the germline V gene are SNHLY and FYNNEI. Combining the CDR3 with reference TRBV2 and TRBJ1-2 gives the whole variable domain EPEVTQTPSHQVTQMGQEVILRCVPISNHLYFYWYRQILGQKVEFLVSFYNNEISEKSEIFDDQFSVERPDGSNFTLKIRSTKLEDSAMYFCASSIGTPGYTFGSGTRLTVV.

The chain carries TRBV6-5 and TRBJ2-1; 8 bases are shared with TRBD2. The trim removed 0 bases at V and 4 bases at J, leaving 2 bases unmatched. This CDR3 comprises 15 residues. Germline V gene sequence: CDR1 MNHEY, CDR2 SVGAGI. CDR3 loop: CASSYSLAVYNEQFF. The CDR3 nucleotides read TGTGCCAGCAGTTACTCACTAGCGGTGTACAATGAGCAGTTCTTC.

The chain couples TRBV5-1 to TRBJ1-1; tentative D call: TRBD1 (6 bases). Germline V CDR1 and CDR2: SGHRS, YFSETQ. The length of the CDR3 is 14 residues. Trimming took 1 base from V and 0 from J, leaving 7 bases between them. DNA of the CDR3: TGCGCCAGCAGCTTGACAGGGATGAACACTGAAGCTTTCTTT. Translation: CASSLTGMNTEAFF.

On this clone: This specimen includes other DNA sequences encoding the same CDR3. This chain uses TRBV25-1 with TRBJ1-1; D gene unclear. CDR1 is MGHDK, CDR2 SYGVNS, per germline. This CDR3 comprises 13 residues. Trimming cost V 4 bases and J 0 bases, with 6 bases left between them. DNA of the CDR3: TGTGCCAGCAGTGCCGGGTTGAACACTGAAGCTTTCTTT. Its protein is CASSAGLNTEAFF.

The CDR3 loop is CASSESLLRQETQYF. The CDR3 DNA is TGCGCCAGCAGTGAATCGCTCCTCAGACAAGAGACCCAGTACTTC. The chain carries TRBV10-2 and TRBJ2-5; D is undetermined. This CDR3 is 15 amino acids long. V lost 3 bases to trimming and J lost 2 bases, with 13 bases between them. Germline V gene data show CDR1 as WSHSY and CDR2 as SAAADI.

The chain combines TRBV2 with TRBJ1-2, with D possibly being TRBD1 (6 bases). V lost 8 bases to trimming and J lost 7 bases, with 17 bases between them. The CDR3 length is 13 residues. The germline V gene encodes CDR1 SNHLY and CDR2 FYNNEI. The CDR3 nucleotides read TGTGCCAGCGGGGGGGCGGCAGCCACTGGCTACACCTTC. Translation gives CASGGAAATGYTF.

This chain uses TRBV28 with TRBJ2-1; D unresolved. Germline V lookup: CDR1 MDHEN, CDR2 SYDVKM. Between the trimmed V and J ends, which lost 6 bases and 5 bases, there was a span of 14 bases. The CDR3 contains 14 residues. CDR3 sequence: CASRTPETNNEQFF. The CDR3 DNA follows: TGTGCCAGCAGGACTCCTGAGACGAACAATGAGCAGTTCTTC.

V gene TRBV19 combines with J gene TRBJ1-1; perhaps TRBD1 as D (5 bases). Germline CDR1 and CDR2: LNHDA and SQIVND (reference sequence). This CDR3 has 14 amino acids. Trimming shortened V by 5 bases and J by 2 bases, and 12 bases separated the two germline ends. DNA for the CDR3: TGTGCCAGTAGTCCGGACACAATTAACACTGAAGCTTTCTTT. This encodes CASSPDTINTEAFF.

The chain has TRBV15 and TRBJ1-1; 7 positions agree with TRBD1. This CDR3 is 14 amino acids long. Trimming cost V 3 bases and J 5 bases; bases outside gene matches: 6. Germline CDR1 LNHNV, CDR2 YYDKDF (reference sequence). The CDR3 here is CATSRAGTATEAFF. Here the CDR3 DNA reads TGTGCCACCAGCAGGGCCGGGACAGCAACTGAAGCTTTCTTT.

V usage is TRBV7-8 and J usage is TRBJ1-6; the match to TRBD1 covers 7 bases. Trimming took 0 bases from V and 8 from J; bases not matched to a gene: 4. Germline CDR1 and CDR2: SGHVS and FQNEAQ. This CDR3 comprises 15 residues. CDR3 coding DNA: TGTGCCAGCAGCTTAGCCGGACAGGATCATTCACCCCTCCACTTT. This codes for CASSLAGQDHSPLHF.

V gene TRBV4-1 combines with J gene TRBJ2-7; 11 nucleotides agree with TRBD2. The CDR3 contains 16 residues. With V trimmed by 2 bases and J by 3 bases, 6 bases remained unmatched. Germline CDR1 reads MGHRA; CDR2 reads YSYEKL. The CDR3 reads CASSQFGTSGNYEQYF. The CDR3 DNA reads TGCGCCAGCAGCCAATTTGGGACTAGCGGTAACTACGAGCAGTACTTC.

This rearrangement joins TRBV10-1 to TRBJ2-1; D may be TRBD1 (6 bases). This CDR3 spans 11 amino acids. Deletions cut 7 bases from V and 9 bases from J, with 10 bases between. Germline-derived CDR1 and CDR2 are WNHNN and SYGVQD (reference sequence). CDR3: CASTTGIEQFF. As DNA, the CDR3 is TGCGCCAGCACTACAGGGATTGAGCAGTTCTTC.

This clone has at least ten counts. This chain uses TRBV2 with TRBJ2-7; 7 bases are shared with TRBD2. Germline lookup yields CDR1 SNHLY and CDR2 FYNNEI. The CDR3 consists of 13 residues. J gave up 2 bases and V 6 bases, and 4 bases lay outside the gene matches. CDR3 sequence reads: CASRVLAAYEQYF. CDR3 coding DNA: TGTGCCAGCAGAGTTCTAGCGGCCTACGAGCAGTACTTC.

V usage is TRBV4-2 and J usage is TRBJ1-2; D unresolved. Trimming took off 0 bases at V and 3 bases at J, with 5 bases between the two ends. CDR1 LGHNA and CDR2 YNFKEQ come from the germline V gene. This CDR3 comprises 13 residues. The CDR3 loop is CASSQDIYYGYTF. CDR3 coding DNA: TGTGCCAGCAGCCAAGACATTTACTATGGCTACACCTTC.

In its sample, this clone was seen a few times. This sequence joins TRBV24-1 and TRBJ1-2; D is unclear. V lost 3 bases, J lost 4 bases, and 8 bases lay in between. The CDR3 runs to 13 residues. Germline CDR1 KGHDR, CDR2 SFDVKD. Here the CDR3 DNA reads TGTGCCACCAGTGATGCAGGCCTCTATGGCTACACCTTC. It yields the protein CATSDAGLYGYTF.

A few counts support this clone. This sequence joins TRBV12-3 or TRBV12-4 and TRBJ2-7, with 9 bases matching TRBD1. V was pared by 6 bases and J by 6 bases, with 3 bases of the junction left unmatched. CDR3 size: 12 residues. CDR3 region: CASSPTGGEQYF. The CDR3 DNA follows: TGTGCCAGCAGCCCGACAGGGGGCGAGCAGTACTTC.

CDR3 sequence: CATPDLAAPFHSSYNSPLHF. CDR3 DNA: TGTGCCACCCCAGATCTGGCCGCTCCTTTTCACAGCTCCTATAATTCACCCCTCCACTTT. V gene TRBV24-1 combines with J gene TRBJ1-6; D is unclear. Germline CDR1 is KGHDR and CDR2 is SFDVKD. The CDR3 spans 20 residues. The ends were cut back, 9 bases at V and 0 bases at J, with 26 bases in the middle.

The chain employs TRBV19 and TRBJ2-1, with D possibly matching TRBD2 (6 bases). Trimming removed 1 base from V and 10 bases from J, with 17 bases in between. The CDR3 consists of 15 residues. Germline V gives CDR1 LNHDA, CDR2 SQIVND (reference sequence). The CDR3 loop is CASSIADSGLREQFF. CDR3 nucleotide sequence: TGTGCCAGTAGTATAGCGGATAGCGGCCTTAGGGAGCAGTTCTTC.

This chain links TRBV5-6 with TRBJ2-5, with D possibly matching TRBD2 (5 bases). Trimming shortened V by 3 bases and J by 4 bases, and 13 bases separated the two germline ends. Germline V gene lookup returns CDR1 SGHDT and CDR2 YYEEEE. This CDR3 contains 14 residues. In DNA form, the CDR3 reads TGTGCCAGCAGCTCTATCGGACTGGCAGAGACCCAGTACTTC. This translates into CASSSIGLAETQYF.

The chain links TRBV3-1 (or the pseudogene TRBV3-2) to TRBJ2-5; 11 bases agree with TRBD1. The CDR3 spans 17 residues. Looked up from germline, CDR1 is LGHDT and CDR2 is YNNKEL (reference sequence). Trimming took 4 bases from V and 4 from J; bases not matched to a gene: 11. CDR3 region: CASSLRLDRGLRETQYF. The CDR3 region has the DNA TGTGCCAGCAGCCTCCGTTTGGACAGGGGGCTAAGAGAGACCCAGTACTTC.